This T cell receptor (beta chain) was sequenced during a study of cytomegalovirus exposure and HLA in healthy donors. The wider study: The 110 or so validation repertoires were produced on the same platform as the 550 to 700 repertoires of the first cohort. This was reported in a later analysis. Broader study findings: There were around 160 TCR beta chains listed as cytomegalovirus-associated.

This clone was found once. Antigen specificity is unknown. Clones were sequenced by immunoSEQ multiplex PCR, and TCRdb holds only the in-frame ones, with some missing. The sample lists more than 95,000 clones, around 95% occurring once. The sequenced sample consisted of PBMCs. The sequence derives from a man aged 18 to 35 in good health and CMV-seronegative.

The CDR3 nucleotides are TGTGCCAGCAGCGTAGATCGAGATTACACTGAAGCTTTCTTT. Its protein is CASSVDRDYTEAFF. This rearrangement joins TRBV9 to TRBJ1-1; D unclear. The germline V gene encodes CDR1 SGDLS and CDR2 YYNGEE. CDR3 length: 14 amino acids. The V gene lost 0 bases and the J gene lost 3 bases, with 9 bases spanning the gap.